The TCR beta chain under discussion was sequenced for a study of shared clonotypes between healthy human individuals (dated by TCRdb to the early 2020s). Notes on the research overall: The cohort comprised a couple of women and a few men aged 18 to 49 years. Per donor, three plates each were used for CD4 naive and CD4 memory, two for CD8 naive, and one for CD8 memory. Blood TCR repertoires of roughly five healthy adults were deeply sequenced to estimate repertoire size and the extent of clonotype sharing between individuals. To increase sequencing depth and limit assay-specific biases, different laboratories used diverse techniques to prepare libraries and sequence TCR repertoires. Leukapheresis yielded between about 0.94 and 9.5 billion PBMCs per donor.

The donors were healthy, HIV-negative adults who had no recently reported acute infections or vaccinations. Only Caucasian adults living in Nashville, Tennessee, USA were represented among the donors. CD4+ T cells were enriched through magnetic negative selection, after which naive cells were positively selected on CD45RA and the remaining negative fraction served as the memory subset. Blood was collected by leukapheresis, and PBMCs were isolated by Ficoll-Histopaque density gradient centrifugation and then cryopreserved in liquid nitrogen vapor phase. Analytical flow cytometry was used to check the purity and quantity of each magnetically sorted T cell population. From each sorted fraction, genomic DNA was isolated and quantified by UV absorbance on a Nanodrop 2000c. On this clone itself: The clone's antigen remains unknown. No base-level quality is on record; no much larger clone is a single base apart.

From the cysteine through the phenylalanine, the CDR3 covers 16 amino acids. The kept DNA is CDR3 alone, 48 bases in frame from the first base. V and J lose 6 bases and 0 bases, and a span of 15 bases separates them. The germline V gene encodes CDR1 LNHDA and CDR2 SQIVND (reference sequence). Here is what the overall study found, with its caveats: The genetic and exposure-history diversity represented was limited by the small number of donors. Compared with non-shared clonotypes, clonotypes shared by all four sorted-subset donors had higher generation probabilities. Based on pairwise subsampling, the degree of clonotype sharing among donors was expected to be affected by sequencing depth. Larger estimated clonotype richness was generally found for naive subsets than for memory subsets. Rarefaction of sorted-subset datasets indicated incomplete sequencing despite the large sequencing depth. Sampling was restricted to blood, and TCR repertoires in tissues likely differ from the TCR repertoires found in blood. Approximately 5% of naive CD4, 3.5% of naive CD8, roughly 2.5% of memory CD4, and 0.4% of memory CD8 clonotypes were shared across several donors.

TCR CDR3 regions were amplified from genomic DNA by multiplex PCR using the deep immunoSEQ assay. Genomic DNA extracted from each cell subset was distributed evenly over all wells of several immunoSEQ 96-well plates, and each plate served as one replicate. For sorted subsets, approximately 200 ng of genomic DNA, equivalent to some 30,000 T cell genomes, went into each replicate PCR. Purified libraries were quantified with a Qubit 3.0 fluorometer, sized on a Bioanalyzer 2100, and re-quantified with the KAPA Library Quantification kit. A separate single-read 150-cycle Illumina NextSeq 550 flow cell was used to sequence each immunoSEQ 96-well plate. Regarding the original processing steps: The immunoSEQ output contained only junctional sequences without quality scores, so filtering could not match that applied to full-length reads. To assign V/J genes and CDR3, sequences were annotated using PyIR, a Python wrapper for IgBLAST v1.9, with IMGT germline references. Reads with weak V/J assignments (E-value above 1e-6), missing CDR3, stop codons, out-of-frame junctions, or ambiguous translated residues were removed. A V3J clonotype was defined by an identical inferred V gene, J gene, and CDR3 amino acid sequence. The percentage overlap between two repertoires was calculated by dividing the number of shared unique clonotypes by the size of the smaller repertoire. Three approaches were used to assess repertoire richness: RTK rarefaction, the Chao1 estimator, and Recon v2.1 estimates of unobserved clonotypes. Generation probabilities for all TCRbeta clonotypes obtained by the gDNA method from several donors were computed using OLGA. The immuneACCESS repertoire file appears here via TCRdb, limited to in-frame rearrangements. These files lack a portion of the clones; in checked studies, under half of the deficit traces to unresolved V genes, and the cause of the others is not known. Clonal size and the V and J genes are those of that table, whereas D and trimming came from the DNA. Here the sample has some 980,000 clones; over 75% occur a single time. The ten largest account for roughly 1.5% of the sample.

The V gene is TRBV19 and the J gene is TRBJ1-5; TRBD1 could be the D gene, as 6 bases match. Source material: memory CD4+ T cells sorted from blood. Read against the paper, the sample's cell subset or site label means: CD45RA-negative fraction. The clonotype comes from a man aged 18 to 30 in good health. The CDR3 region: CASRGQGSSSNQPQHF. The nucleotides are TGTGCCAGTAGGGGGCAGGGGAGTTCTAGCAATCAGCCCCAGCATTTT.